This TCR beta chain was recovered during a study of T cell responses to AZD1222 COVID-19 vaccine. The wider study: Second-dose recipients at about 4 or about 12 weeks were treated as one pooled group. Study results and limitations: Baseline testing showed seropositivity in only six or seven AZD1222 recipients. CD4 TCRs covered the whole spike, strongest at regions 160-218 and 743-854.

Turning to this clone: What it binds is not known.

Sequencing used immunoSEQ multiplex PCR; TCRdb keeps in-frame clones, though not all of them. The table records 120,000 or so clones, roughly 84% of them present only once. V was cut by 0 bases and J by 0 bases, with 19 bases left in between. CDR3 size: 19 residues. Germline V gene sequence: CDR1 SGHKS, CDR2 YYEKEE (reference sequence). This clonotype was obtained from an adult in good health. The J gene is TRBJ1-3, the V gene TRBV5-5; D gene uncertain. The material was peripheral blood, obtained on day 0 of AZD1222 vaccination. The CDR3, as DNA: TGTGCCAGCAGCTTGGTTTCTTCCGACGCTGGGATCTCTGGAAACACCATATATTTT. Protein product: CASSLVSSDAGISGNTIYF.